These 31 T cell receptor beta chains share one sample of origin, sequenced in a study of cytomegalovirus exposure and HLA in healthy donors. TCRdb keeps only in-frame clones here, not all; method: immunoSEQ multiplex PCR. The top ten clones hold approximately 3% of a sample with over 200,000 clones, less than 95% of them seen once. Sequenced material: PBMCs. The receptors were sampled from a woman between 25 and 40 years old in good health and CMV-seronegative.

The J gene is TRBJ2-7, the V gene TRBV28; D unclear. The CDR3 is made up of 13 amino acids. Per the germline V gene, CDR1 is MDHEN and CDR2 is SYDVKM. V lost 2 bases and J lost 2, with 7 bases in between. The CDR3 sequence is CASSLTATYEQYF. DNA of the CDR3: TGTGCCAGCAGTTTAACGGCAACCTACGAGCAGTACTTC.

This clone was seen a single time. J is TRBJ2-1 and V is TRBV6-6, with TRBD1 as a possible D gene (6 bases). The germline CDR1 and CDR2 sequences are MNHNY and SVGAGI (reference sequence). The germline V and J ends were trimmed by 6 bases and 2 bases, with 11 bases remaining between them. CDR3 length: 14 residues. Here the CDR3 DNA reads TGTGCCAGCAGCCCAGGACAGACCTACAATGAGCAGTTCTTC. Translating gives CASSPGQTYNEQFF.

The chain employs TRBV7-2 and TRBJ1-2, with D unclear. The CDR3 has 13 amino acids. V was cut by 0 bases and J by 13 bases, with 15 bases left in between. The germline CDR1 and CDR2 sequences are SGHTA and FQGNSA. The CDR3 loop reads CASSLAFGVGCTF. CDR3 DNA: TGTGCCAGCAGCTTAGCTTTTGGGGTCGGTTGCACCTTC.

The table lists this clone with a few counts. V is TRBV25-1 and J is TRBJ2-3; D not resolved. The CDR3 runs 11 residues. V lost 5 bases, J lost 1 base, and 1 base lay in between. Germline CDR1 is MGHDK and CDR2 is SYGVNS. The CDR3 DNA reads TGTGCCAGCAGTCGCACAGATACGCAGTATTTT. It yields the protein CASSRTDTQYF.

The CDR3 spells CASSPTEAGTSGANVLTF. CDR3 nucleotide sequence: TGCGCCAGCAGCCCCACAGAAGCGGGTACCTCTGGGGCCAACGTCCTGACTTTC. The V call is TRBV5-1, the J call TRBJ2-6; TRBD2 might be the D (6 bases). CDR1 SGHRS and CDR2 YFSETQ come from the germline V gene. V lost 4 bases, J lost 0 bases, and 17 bases lay in between. The CDR3 runs 18 residues.

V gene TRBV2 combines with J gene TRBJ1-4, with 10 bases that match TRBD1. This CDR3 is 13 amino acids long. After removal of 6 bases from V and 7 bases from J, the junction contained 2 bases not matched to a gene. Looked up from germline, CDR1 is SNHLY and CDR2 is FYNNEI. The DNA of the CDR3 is TGTGCCAGCAGCCGGACAGGGGGTGAAAAACTGTTTTTT. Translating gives CASSRTGGEKLFF.

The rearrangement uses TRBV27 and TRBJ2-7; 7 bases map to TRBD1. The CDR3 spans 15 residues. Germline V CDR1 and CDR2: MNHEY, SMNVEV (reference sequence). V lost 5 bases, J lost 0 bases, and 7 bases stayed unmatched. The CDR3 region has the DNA TGTGCCAGCAGTCCGCGACAGGGTACCTCCTACGAGCAGTACTTC. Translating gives CASSPRQGTSYEQYF.

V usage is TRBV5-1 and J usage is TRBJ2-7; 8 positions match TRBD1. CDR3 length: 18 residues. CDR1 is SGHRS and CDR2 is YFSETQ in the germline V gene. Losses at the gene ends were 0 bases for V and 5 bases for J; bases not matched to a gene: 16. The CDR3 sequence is CASSLEGQVIRPLNEQYF. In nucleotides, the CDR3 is TGCGCCAGCAGCTTGGAGGGACAGGTCATTCGCCCATTAAACGAGCAGTACTTC.

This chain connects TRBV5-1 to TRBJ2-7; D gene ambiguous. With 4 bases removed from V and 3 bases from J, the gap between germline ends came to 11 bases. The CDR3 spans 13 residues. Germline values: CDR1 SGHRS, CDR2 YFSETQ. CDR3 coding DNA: TGCGCCAGCAGCCCAGTTTCTTTCTACGAGCAGTACTTC. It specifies CASSPVSFYEQYF.

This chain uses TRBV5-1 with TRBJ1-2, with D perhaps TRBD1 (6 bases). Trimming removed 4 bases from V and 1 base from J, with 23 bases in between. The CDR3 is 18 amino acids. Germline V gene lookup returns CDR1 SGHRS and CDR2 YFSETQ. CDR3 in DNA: TGCGCCAGCAGCATAGAACCGGGACATCTATCAATTAACTATGGCTACACCTTC. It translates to CASSIEPGHLSINYGYTF.

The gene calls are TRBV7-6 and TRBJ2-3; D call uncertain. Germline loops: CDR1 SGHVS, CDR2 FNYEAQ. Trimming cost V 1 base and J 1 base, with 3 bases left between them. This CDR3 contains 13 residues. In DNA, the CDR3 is TGTGCCAGCAGCTTAGTCCGCACAGATACGCAGTATTTT. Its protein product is CASSLVRTDTQYF. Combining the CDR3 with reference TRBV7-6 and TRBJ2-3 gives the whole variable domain GAGVSQSPRYKVTKRGQDVALRCDPISGHVSLYWYRQALGQGPEFLTYFNYEAQQDKSGLPNDRFSAERPEGSISTLTIQRTEQRDSAMYRCASSLVRTDTQYFGPGTRLTVL.

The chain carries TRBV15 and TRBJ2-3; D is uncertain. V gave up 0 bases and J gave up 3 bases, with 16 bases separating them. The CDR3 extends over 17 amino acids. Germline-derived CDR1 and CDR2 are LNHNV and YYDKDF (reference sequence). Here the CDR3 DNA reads TGTGCCACCAGCAGAGATTTTCGACAATCGCATACAGATACGCAGTATTTT. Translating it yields CATSRDFRQSHTDTQYF.

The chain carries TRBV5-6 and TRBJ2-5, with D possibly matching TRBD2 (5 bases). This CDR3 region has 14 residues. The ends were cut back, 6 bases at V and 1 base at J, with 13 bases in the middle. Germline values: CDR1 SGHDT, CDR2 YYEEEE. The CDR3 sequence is CASIVARVQETQYF. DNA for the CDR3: TGTGCCAGCATCGTTGCGAGGGTCCAAGAGACCCAGTACTTC.

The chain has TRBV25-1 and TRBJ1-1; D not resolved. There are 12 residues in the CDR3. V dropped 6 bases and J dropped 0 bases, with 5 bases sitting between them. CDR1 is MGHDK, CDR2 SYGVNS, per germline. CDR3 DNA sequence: TGTGCCAGCAGCCGTCTGAACACTGAAGCTTTCTTT. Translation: CASSRLNTEAFF.

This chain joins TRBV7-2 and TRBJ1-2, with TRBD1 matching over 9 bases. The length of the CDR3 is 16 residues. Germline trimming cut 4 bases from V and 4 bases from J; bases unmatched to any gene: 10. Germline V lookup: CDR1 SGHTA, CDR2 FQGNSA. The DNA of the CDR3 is TGTGCCAGCAGCTACGATGGGACAGGGCGCACCTATGGCTACACCTTC. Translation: CASSYDGTGRTYGYTF.

The CDR3 loop is CASSSGDGYTF. The CDR3 DNA reads TGTGCCAGCAGCTCAGGGGATGGCTACACCTTC. This rearrangement joins TRBV7-2 to TRBJ1-2, with a possible D match to TRBD1 (6 bases). V was trimmed by 4 bases and J by 6 bases, leaving 6 bases between them. The CDR3 contains 11 residues. CDR1 and CDR2 (germline): SGHTA, FQGNSA.

The CDR3 DNA follows: TGTGCCGTCGACAGGGAAACGGCCTACGAGCAGTACTTC. It yields the protein CAVDRETAYEQYF. The V gene is TRBV6-1, the J gene TRBJ2-7, with 7 bases identical to TRBD1. Per the germline V gene, CDR1 is MNHNS and CDR2 is SASEGT. The V gene end was trimmed by 11 bases and the J gene end by 2 bases; junction bases not matched to a gene: 9. The CDR3 runs to 13 residues.

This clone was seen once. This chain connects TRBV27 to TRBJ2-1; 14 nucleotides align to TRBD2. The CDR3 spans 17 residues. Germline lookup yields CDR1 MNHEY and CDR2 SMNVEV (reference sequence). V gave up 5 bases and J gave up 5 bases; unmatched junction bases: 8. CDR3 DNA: TGTGCCAGCAGTAACCGACTAGCGGGAGGGCTAAACAATGAGCAGTTCTTC. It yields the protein CASSNRLAGGLNNEQFF.

CDR3 amino acids: CASSLEGGLSSYEQYF. CDR3 bases: TGTGCCAGCAGCTTGGAGGGAGGATTGAGCTCCTACGAGCAGTACTTC. V gene TRBV5-6 combines with J gene TRBJ2-7, with D tentatively TRBD2 (6 bases). This CDR3 comprises 16 residues. In germline, CDR1 is SGHDT, CDR2 YYEEEE. The V and J ends lost 0 bases and 0 bases respectively, with 13 bases between them. The whole variable domain, remainder taken from reference TRBV5-6 and TRBJ2-7, is DAGVTQSPTHLIKTRGQQVTLRCSPKSGHDTVSWYQQALGQGPQFIFQYYEEEERQRGNFPDRFSGHQFPNYSSELNVNALLLGDSALYLCASSLEGGLSSYEQYFGPGTRLTVT.

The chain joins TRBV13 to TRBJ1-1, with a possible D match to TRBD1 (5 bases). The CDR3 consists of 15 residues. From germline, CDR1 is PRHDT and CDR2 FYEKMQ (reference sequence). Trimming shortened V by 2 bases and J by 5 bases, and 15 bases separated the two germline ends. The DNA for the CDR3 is TGTGCCAGCAGCTTAACGGAGGGTAAGGGGACTGAAGCTTTCTTT. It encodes CASSLTEGKGTEAFF.

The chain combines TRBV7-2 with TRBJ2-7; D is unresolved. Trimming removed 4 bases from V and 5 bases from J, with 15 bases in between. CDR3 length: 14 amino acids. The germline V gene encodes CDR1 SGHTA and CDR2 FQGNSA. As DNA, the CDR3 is TGTGCCAGCAGCTCTACAAGGTTTGGGGACGAGCAGTACTTC. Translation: CASSSTRFGDEQYF.

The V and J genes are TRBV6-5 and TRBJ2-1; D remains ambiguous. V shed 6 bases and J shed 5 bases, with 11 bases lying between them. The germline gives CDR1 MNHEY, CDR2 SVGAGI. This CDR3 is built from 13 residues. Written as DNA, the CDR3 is TGTGCCAGCAGCACCACTGGCCACAATGAGCAGTTCTTC. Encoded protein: CASSTTGHNEQFF.

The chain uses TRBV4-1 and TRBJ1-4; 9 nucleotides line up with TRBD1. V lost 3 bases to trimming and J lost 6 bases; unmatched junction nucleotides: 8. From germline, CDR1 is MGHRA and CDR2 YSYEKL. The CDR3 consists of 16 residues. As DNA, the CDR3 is TGCGCCAGCAGCCATCCCGCCGGGACAGGGTATGAAAAACTGTTTTTT. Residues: CASSHPAGTGYEKLFF.

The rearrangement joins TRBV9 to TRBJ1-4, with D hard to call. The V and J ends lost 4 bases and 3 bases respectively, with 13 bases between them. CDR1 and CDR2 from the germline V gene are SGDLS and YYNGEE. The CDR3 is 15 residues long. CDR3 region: CASSPRERSNEKLFF. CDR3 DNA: TGTGCCAGCAGCCCAAGGGAGCGATCTAATGAAAAACTGTTTTTT.

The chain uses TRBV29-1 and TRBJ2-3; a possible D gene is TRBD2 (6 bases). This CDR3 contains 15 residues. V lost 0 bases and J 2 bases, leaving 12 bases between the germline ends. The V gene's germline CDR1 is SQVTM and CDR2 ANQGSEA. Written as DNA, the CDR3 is TGCAGCGTTGAAGAGGTGACGGGAGCCACAGATACGCAGTATTTT. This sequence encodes CSVEEVTGATDTQYF.

The chain's CDR3 is CSVVPTGIPRYEQYF. In nucleotides, the CDR3 is TGCAGCGTTGTCCCGACAGGAATTCCGAGATACGAGCAGTACTTC. This rearrangement joins TRBV29-1 to TRBJ2-5, with D perhaps matching TRBD1 (6 bases). The DNA end is more similar to TRBJ2-7, so the J call may be wrong. Per the germline V gene, CDR1 is SQVTM and CDR2 is ANQGSEA. The CDR3 contains 15 residues.

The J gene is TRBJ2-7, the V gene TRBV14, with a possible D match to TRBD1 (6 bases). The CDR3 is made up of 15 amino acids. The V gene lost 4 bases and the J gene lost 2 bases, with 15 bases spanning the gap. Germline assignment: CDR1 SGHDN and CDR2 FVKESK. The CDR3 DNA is TGTGCCAGCAGCCTTACCCAGGGGTTCACCTACGAGCAGTACTTC. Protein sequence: CASSLTQGFTYEQYF. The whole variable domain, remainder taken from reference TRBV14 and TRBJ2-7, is EAGVTQFPSHSVIEKGQTVTLRCDPISGHDNLYWYRRVMGKEIKFLLHFVKESKQDESGMPNNRFLAERTGGTYSTLKVQPAELEDSGVYFCASSLTQGFTYEQYFGPGTRLTVT.

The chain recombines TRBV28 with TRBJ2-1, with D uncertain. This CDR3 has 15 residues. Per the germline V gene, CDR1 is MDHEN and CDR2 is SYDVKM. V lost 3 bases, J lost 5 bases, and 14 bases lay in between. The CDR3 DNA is TGTGCCAGCAGTTTCCCCCCGCCACACAACAATGAGCAGTTCTTC. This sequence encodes CASSFPPPHNNEQFF.

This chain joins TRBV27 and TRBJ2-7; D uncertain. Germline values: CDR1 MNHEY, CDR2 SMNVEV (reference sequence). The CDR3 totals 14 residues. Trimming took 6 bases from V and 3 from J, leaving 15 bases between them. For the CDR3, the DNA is TGTGCCAGCAGCTTCCTAGGCAGGTACTACGAGCAGTACTTC. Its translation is CASSFLGRYYEQYF.

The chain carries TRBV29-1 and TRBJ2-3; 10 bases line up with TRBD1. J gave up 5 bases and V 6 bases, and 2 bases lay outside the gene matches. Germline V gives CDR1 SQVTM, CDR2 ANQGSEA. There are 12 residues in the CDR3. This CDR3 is CSVGQGGDTQYF. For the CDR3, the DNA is TGCAGCGTAGGACAGGGGGGAGATACGCAGTATTTT.

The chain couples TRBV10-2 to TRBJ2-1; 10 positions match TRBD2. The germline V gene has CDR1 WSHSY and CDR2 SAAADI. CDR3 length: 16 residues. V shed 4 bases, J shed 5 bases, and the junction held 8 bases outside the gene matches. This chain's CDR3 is CASSGPSSGRDNEQFF. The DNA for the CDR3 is TGCGCCAGCAGTGGGCCCTCCAGCGGGAGGGACAATGAGCAGTTCTTC.